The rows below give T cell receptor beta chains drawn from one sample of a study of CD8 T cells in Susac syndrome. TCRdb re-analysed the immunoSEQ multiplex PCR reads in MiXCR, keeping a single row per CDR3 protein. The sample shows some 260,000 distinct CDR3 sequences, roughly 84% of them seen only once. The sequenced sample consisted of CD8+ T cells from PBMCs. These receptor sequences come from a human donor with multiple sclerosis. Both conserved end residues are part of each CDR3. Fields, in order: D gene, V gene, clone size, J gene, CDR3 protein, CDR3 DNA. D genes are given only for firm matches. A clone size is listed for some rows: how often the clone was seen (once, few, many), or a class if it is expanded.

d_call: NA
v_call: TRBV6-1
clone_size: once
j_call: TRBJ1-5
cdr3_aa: CASSELSLVDQPQHF
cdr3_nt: TGTGCCAGCAGTGAACTGTCTCTTGTGGATCAGCCCCAGCATTTT

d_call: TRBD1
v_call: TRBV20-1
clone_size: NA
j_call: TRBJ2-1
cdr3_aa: CSARGAGQGYEQFF
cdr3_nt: TGCAGTGCTAGAGGGGCCGGACAGGGTTATGAGCAGTTCTTC

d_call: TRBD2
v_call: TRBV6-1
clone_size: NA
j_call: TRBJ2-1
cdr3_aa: CASSEAFLAGVDEQFF
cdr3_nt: TGTGCCAGCAGTGAAGCATTCTTAGCGGGAGTGGATGAGCAGTTCTTC

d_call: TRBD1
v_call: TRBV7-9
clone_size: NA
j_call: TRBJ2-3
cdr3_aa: CASIRGTGYADTQYF
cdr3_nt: TGTGCCAGCATCCGCGGGACAGGGTATGCAGATACGCAGTATTTT

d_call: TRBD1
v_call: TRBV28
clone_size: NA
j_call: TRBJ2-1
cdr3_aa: CASSLGQGGYNEQFF
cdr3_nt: TGTGCCAGCAGCCTTGGACAGGGGGGCTACAATGAGCAGTTCTTC

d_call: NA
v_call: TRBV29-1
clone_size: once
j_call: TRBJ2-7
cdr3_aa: CSVEVGSVREGVGYEQYF
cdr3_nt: TGCAGCGTTGAAGTTGGGTCGGTCAGGGAGGGGGTAGGCTACGAGCAGTACTTC

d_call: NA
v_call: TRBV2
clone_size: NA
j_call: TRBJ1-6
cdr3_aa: CASSEWSPLHF
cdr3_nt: TGTGCCAGCAGTGAATGGTCACCCCTCCACTTT

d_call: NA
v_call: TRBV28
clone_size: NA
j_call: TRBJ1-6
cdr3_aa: CASSPQGWSPLHF
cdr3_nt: TGTGCCAGCAGTCCACAGGGTTGGTCACCCCTCCACTTT

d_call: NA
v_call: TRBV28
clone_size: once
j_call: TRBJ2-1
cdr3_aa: CASSLPGLGNEQFF
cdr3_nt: TGTGCCAGCAGTTTACCTGGCCTCGGCAATGAGCAGTTCTTC

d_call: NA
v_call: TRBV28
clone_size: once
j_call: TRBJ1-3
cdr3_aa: CASSFSPILALQRNTIYF
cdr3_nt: TGTGCCAGCAGTTTTTCCCCTATACTTGCTCTCCAACGAAACACCATATATTTT

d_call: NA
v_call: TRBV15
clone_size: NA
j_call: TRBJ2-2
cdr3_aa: CATSRDMGVPGRRYPNTGELFF
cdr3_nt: TGTGCCACCAGCAGAGATATGGGCGTTCCGGGCCGACGCTATCCAAACACCGGGGAGCTGTTTTTT

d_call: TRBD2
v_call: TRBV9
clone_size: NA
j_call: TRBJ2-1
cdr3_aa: CASSVDAGGGREQFF
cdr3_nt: TGTGCCAGCAGCGTAGACGCGGGAGGCGGGCGTGAGCAGTTCTTC

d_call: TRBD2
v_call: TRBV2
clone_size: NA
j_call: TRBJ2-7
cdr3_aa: CASSGFSGRAYEQYF
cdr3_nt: TGTGCCAGCAGCGGTTTTAGCGGGAGGGCCTACGAGCAGTACTTC

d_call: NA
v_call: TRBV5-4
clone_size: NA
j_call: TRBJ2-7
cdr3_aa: CASSSSGWEQYF
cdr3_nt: TGTGCCAGCAGCTCGTCAGGGTGGGAGCAGTACTTC

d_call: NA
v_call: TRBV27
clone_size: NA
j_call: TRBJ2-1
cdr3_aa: CASSPGGGELYNEQFF
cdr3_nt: TGTGCCAGCAGTCCGGGGGGCGGGGAGCTCTACAATGAGCAGTTCTTC

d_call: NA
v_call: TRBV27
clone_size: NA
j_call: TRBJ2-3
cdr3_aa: CASSLADSTDTQYF
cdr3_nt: TGTGCCAGCAGTTTAGCCGACTCAACAGATACGCAGTATTTT

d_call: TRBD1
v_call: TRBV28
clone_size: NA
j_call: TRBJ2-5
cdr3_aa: CASCDRTGWEETQYF
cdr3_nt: TGTGCCAGCTGTGACAGGACAGGGTGGGAAGAGACCCAGTACTTC

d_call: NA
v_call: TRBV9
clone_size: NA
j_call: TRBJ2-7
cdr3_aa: CASSVDPRASYEQYF
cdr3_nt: TGTGCCAGCAGCGTAGATCCGCGGGCGTCCTACGAGCAGTACTTC

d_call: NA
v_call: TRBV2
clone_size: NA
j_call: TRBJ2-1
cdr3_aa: CASSERGFYNEQFF
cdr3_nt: TGTGCCAGCAGTGAAAGGGGGTTCTACAATGAGCAGTTCTTC

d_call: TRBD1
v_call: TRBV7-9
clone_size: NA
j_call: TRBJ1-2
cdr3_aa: CASSSDLTGLDYGYTF
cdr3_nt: TGTGCCAGCAGCTCAGACTTGACAGGGTTGGACTATGGCTACACCTTC

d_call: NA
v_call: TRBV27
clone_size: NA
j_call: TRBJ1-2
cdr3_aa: CASRRTSLYGYTF
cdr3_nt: TGTGCCAGCAGGAGGACATCTCTCTATGGCTACACCTTC

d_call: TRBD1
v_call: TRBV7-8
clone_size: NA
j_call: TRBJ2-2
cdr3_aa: CASSLNGQGVGELFF
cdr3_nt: TGTGCCAGCAGCTTAAACGGCCAGGGGGTCGGGGAGCTGTTTTTT

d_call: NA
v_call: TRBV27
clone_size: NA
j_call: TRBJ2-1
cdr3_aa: CASSRGRPEQFF
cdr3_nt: TGTGCCAGCAGTCGCGGCCGGCCCGAGCAGTTCTTC

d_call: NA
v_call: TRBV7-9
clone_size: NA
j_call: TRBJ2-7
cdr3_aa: CASSSDFYEQYF
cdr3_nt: TGTGCCAGCAGCTCGGACTTCTACGAGCAGTACTTC

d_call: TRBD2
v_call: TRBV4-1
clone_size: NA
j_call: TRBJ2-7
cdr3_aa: CASSQVAGTSLYEQYF
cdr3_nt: TGCGCCAGCAGCCAAGTCGCGGGGACTAGCCTATACGAGCAGTACTTC

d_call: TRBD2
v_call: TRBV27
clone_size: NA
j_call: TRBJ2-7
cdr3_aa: CASGGGFHEQYF
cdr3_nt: TGTGCCAGCGGGGGGGGATTCCACGAGCAGTACTTC

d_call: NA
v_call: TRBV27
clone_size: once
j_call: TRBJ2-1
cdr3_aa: CASSLLVDRPPNEQFF
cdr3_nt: TGTGCCAGCAGTTTATTAGTCGACAGGCCCCCCAATGAGCAGTTCTTC

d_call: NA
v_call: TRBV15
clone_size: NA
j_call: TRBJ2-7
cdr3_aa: CATSRDGPPYEQYF
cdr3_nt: TGTGCCACCAGCAGAGATGGTCCGCCCTACGAGCAGTACTTC

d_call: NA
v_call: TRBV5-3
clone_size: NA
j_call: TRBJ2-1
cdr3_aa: CARTNPDRYNEQFF
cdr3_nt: TGTGCCAGAACCAATCCGGACAGATACAATGAGCAGTTCTTC

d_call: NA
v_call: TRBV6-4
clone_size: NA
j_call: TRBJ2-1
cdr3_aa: CASSDSNSDFEQFF
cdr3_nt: TGTGCCAGCAGTGACTCGAACTCCGATTTTGAGCAGTTCTTC

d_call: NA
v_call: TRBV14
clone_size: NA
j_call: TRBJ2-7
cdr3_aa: CASSQVSRDSYEQYF
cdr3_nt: TGTGCCAGCAGCCAAGTATCGCGTGACTCCTACGAGCAGTACTTC

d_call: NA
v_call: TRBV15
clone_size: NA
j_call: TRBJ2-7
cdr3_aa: CATSRRSSSYEQYF
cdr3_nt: TGTGCCACCAGCCGGCGATCTAGCTCCTACGAGCAGTACTTC

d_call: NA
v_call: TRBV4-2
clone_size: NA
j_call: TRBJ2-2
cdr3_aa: CASSRKVGDGTGELFF
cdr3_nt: TGTGCCAGCAGCCGTAAGGTGGGAGATGGTACCGGGGAGCTGTTTTTT

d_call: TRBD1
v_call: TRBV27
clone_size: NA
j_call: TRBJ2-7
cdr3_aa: CASSYRGLVYEQYF
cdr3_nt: TGTGCCAGCAGTTACAGGGGGCTAGTCTACGAGCAGTACTTC

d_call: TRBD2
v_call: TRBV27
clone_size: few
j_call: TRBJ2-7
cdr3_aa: CASSLASGSSYEQYF
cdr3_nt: TGTGCCAGCAGTTTAGCCAGCGGGAGCTCCTACGAGCAGTACTTC

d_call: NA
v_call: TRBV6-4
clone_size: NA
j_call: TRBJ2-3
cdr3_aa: CASSDSRYDTQYF
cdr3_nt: TGTGCCAGCAGTGACTCACGATACGATACGCAGTATTTT

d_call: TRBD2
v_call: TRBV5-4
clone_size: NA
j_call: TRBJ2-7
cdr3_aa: CASSFQAGLAGSYEQYF
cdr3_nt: TGTGCCAGCAGCTTCCAAGCCGGTCTAGCGGGATCCTACGAGCAGTACTTC

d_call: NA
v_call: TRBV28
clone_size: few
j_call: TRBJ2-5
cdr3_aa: CASSLSSWARREETQYF
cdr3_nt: TGTGCCAGCAGTTTAAGCTCATGGGCTAGAAGAGAGGAGACCCAGTACTTC

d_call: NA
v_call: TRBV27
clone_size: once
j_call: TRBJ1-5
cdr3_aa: CASRPASWGNQPQHF
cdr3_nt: TGTGCCAGCAGGCCTGCGTCGTGGGGCAATCAGCCCCAGCATTTT

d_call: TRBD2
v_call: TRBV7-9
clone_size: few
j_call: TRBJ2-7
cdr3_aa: CASSSTSGTAYEQYF
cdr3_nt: TGTGCCAGCAGCTCAACTAGCGGGACGGCCTACGAGCAGTACTTC

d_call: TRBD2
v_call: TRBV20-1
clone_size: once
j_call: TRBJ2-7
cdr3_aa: CSARGLAGAEQYF
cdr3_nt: TGCAGTGCTAGAGGGCTAGCGGGAGCCGAGCAGTACTTC

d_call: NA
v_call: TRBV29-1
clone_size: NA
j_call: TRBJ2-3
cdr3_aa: CSVVKGQRGTDTQYF
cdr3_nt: TGCAGCGTTGTTAAGGGACAGCGGGGGACAGATACGCAGTATTTT

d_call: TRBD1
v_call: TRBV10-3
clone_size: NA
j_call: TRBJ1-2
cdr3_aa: CAISGVTGDYGYTF
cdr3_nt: TGTGCCATCAGTGGTGTGACAGGGGACTATGGCTACACCTTC

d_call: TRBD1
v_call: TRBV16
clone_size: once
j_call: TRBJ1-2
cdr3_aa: CASSQSGTAYGYTF
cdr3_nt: TGTGCCAGCAGCCAATCGGGGACAGCCTATGGCTACACCTTC

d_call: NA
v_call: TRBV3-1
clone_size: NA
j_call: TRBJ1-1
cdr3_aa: CASSQAGTQVEAFF
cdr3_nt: TGTGCCAGCAGCCAGGCAGGGACACAAGTTGAAGCTTTCTTT

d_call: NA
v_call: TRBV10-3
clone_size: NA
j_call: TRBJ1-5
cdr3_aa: CAISESGVQPQHF
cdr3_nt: TGTGCCATCAGTGAGTCTGGGGTCCAGCCCCAGCATTTT

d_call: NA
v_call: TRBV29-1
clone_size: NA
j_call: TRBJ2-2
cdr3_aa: CSVETGELFF
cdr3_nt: TGCAGCGTTGAAACCGGGGAGCTGTTTTTT

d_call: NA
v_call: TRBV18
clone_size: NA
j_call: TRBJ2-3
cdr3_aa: CASSPLWAITDTQYF
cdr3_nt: TGTGCCAGCTCACCACTATGGGCGATCACAGATACGCAGTATTTT

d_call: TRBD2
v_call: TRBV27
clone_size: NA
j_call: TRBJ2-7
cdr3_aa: CASSLGTTYEQYF
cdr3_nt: TGTGCCAGCAGTCTAGGGACTACCTACGAGCAGTACTTC

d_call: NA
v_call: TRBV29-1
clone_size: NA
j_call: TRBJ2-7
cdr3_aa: CSVQGRPYEQYF
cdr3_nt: TGCAGCGTTCAGGGAAGACCCTACGAGCAGTACTTC

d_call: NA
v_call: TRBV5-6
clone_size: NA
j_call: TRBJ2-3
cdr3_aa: CASRPRDFAPDTQYF
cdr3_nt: TGTGCCAGCAGGCCGCGGGACTTCGCCCCAGATACGCAGTATTTT

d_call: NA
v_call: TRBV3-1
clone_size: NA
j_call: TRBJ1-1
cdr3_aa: CASSQESAGLGEAFF
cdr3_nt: TGTGCCAGCAGCCAAGAAAGCGCAGGATTAGGTGAAGCTTTCTTT

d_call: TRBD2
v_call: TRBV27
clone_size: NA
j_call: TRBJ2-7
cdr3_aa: CASSLWRQREGSYEQYF
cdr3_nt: TGTGCCAGCAGTTTATGGCGGCAGCGGGAGGGCTCCTACGAGCAGTACTTC

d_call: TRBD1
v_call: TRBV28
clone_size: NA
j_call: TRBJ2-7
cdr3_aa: CASTRDREVYEQYF
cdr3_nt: TGTGCCAGCACGCGGGACAGGGAGGTCTACGAGCAGTACTTC

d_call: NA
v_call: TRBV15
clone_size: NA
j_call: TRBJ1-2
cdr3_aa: CATSRAGTGYGYTF
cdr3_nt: TGTGCCACCAGCAGAGCGGGAACAGGGTATGGCTACACCTTC